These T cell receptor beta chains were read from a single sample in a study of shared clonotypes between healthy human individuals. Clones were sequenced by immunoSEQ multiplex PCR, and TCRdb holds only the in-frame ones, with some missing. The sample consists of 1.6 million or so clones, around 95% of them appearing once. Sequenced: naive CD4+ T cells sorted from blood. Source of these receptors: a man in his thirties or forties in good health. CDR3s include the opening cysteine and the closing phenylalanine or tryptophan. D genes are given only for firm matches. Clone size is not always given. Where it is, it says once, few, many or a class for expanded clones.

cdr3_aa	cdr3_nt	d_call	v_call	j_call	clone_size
CASSSAPGGAEPQHF	TGTGCCAGCAGTTCAGCCCCAGGGGGCGCGGAGCCCCAGCATTTT	TRBD1	TRBV6-5	TRBJ1-5	NA
CASKGTSLVPNEQFF	TGTGCCAGTAAAGGGACTAGCCTTGTACCGAATGAGCAGTTCTTC	TRBD2	TRBV19	TRBJ2-1	NA
CASSSGIGSGNTIYF	TGTGCCAGCAGCTCAGGAATAGGCTCTGGAAACACCATATATTTT	NA	TRBV6-5	TRBJ1-3	NA
CASSERTSGGSYEQYF	TGCGCCAGCAGTGAGAGAACTAGCGGGGGCTCCTACGAGCAGTACTTC	TRBD2	TRBV10-2	TRBJ2-7	NA
CASPRGSGSTYNEQFF	TGTGCCAGCCCGAGAGGTAGCGGGAGTACCTACAATGAGCAGTTCTTC	TRBD2	TRBV2	TRBJ2-1	NA
CASRGYEQYF	TGTGCCAGCAGGGGTTACGAGCAGTACTTC	NA	TRBV6-5	TRBJ2-7	NA
CASSPKGPSSGNTIYF	TGTGCCAGCTCACCCAAGGGACCGAGCTCTGGAAACACCATATATTTT	NA	TRBV18	TRBJ1-3	NA
CAISERDRGYEQYF	TGTGCCATCAGTGAAAGGGACAGGGGCTACGAGCAGTACTTC	TRBD1	TRBV10-3	TRBJ2-7	NA
CASSESNGGASEAFF	TGTGCCAGCAGTGAATCAAATGGGGGCGCTTCTGAAGCTTTCTTT	NA	TRBV25-1	TRBJ1-1	NA
CASSPPGQGLRGNQPQHF	TGTGCCAGCAGCCCACCGGGACAGGGGCTTAGGGGCAATCAGCCCCAGCATTTT	TRBD1	TRBV7-2	TRBJ1-5	NA
CAWSVQRSYGYTF	TGTGCCTGGAGTGTACAGCGCTCCTATGGCTACACCTTC	NA	TRBV30	TRBJ1-2	NA
CASSPQGGGYEKLFF	TGTGCCAGCTCACCCCAGGGAGGGGGGTATGAAAAACTGTTTTTT	NA	TRBV18	TRBJ1-4	once
CASSFMGSREQFF	TGTGCCAGCAGCTTCATGGGTAGTCGGGAGCAGTTCTTC	NA	TRBV7-3	TRBJ2-1	NA
CASSPNRGYEKLFF	TGCGCCAGCAGCCCGAACAGGGGTTACGAAAAACTGTTTTTT	TRBD1	TRBV4-3	TRBJ1-4	NA
CASSSPGARETQYF	TGTGCCAGCAGCTCCCCAGGGGCGCGGGAGACCCAGTACTTC	NA	TRBV5-8	TRBJ2-5	NA
CASSSDRRRNTIYF	TGTGCCAGTAGTTCCGACAGACGAAGAAACACCATATATTTT	NA	TRBV19	TRBJ1-3	NA
CASSQDGGVRGNEQFF	TGTGCCAGCAGCCAAGACGGCGGGGTCCGGGGCAATGAGCAGTTCTTC	NA	TRBV4-2	TRBJ2-1	NA
CASNPPGLALTDTQYF	TGTGCCAGCAATCCCCCGGGACTAGCTCTTACAGATACGCAGTATTTT	TRBD2	TRBV28	TRBJ2-3	once
CASSIGQGRRPQHF	TGTGCCAGTAGTATAGGGCAGGGTCGGCGGCCCCAGCATTTT	NA	TRBV19	TRBJ1-5	NA
CASRHGQGHEQYF	TGTGCCAGCAGACACGGACAGGGCCACGAGCAGTACTTC	TRBD1	TRBV6-6	TRBJ2-7	NA
CATSKDSGQETQYF	TGTGCCACCAGCAAAGACTCGGGACAAGAGACCCAGTACTTC	NA	TRBV15	TRBJ2-5	NA
CASSQVEWTTNNEQFF	TGCGCCAGCAGCCAAGTCGAGTGGACTACGAACAATGAGCAGTTCTTC	NA	TRBV4-3	TRBJ2-1	NA
CASNLSGRFYEQYF	TGTGCCAGCAACCTTAGCGGGAGGTTCTACGAGCAGTACTTC	TRBD2	TRBV28	TRBJ2-7	NA
CASSLAGLAGEETQYF	TGTGCCAGCAGCTTAGCCGGGCTAGCGGGTGAAGAGACCCAGTACTTC	TRBD2	TRBV7-8	TRBJ2-5	NA
CASRAGTSEYEQYF	TGTGCCAGCAGAGCCGGGACTAGCGAATACGAGCAGTACTTC	TRBD2	TRBV6-1	TRBJ2-7	NA
CASSLAASGSGGANVLTF	TGCGCCAGCAGCTTGGCGGCTAGCGGGAGTGGTGGGGCCAACGTCCTGACTTTC	TRBD2	TRBV5-1	TRBJ2-6	NA
CASSPRTHTDTQYF	TGTGCCAGTAGTCCCCGCACCCACACTGATACGCAGTATTTT	NA	TRBV19	TRBJ2-3	NA
CASSLRLNYGYTF	TGTGCCAGCAGCTTAAGGCTTAACTATGGCTACACCTTC	NA	TRBV7-2	TRBJ1-2	once
CASPVGGTKPNQPQHF	TGTGCCAGCCCCGTCGGCGGGACAAAACCAAATCAGCCCCAGCATTTT	NA	TRBV27	TRBJ1-5	NA